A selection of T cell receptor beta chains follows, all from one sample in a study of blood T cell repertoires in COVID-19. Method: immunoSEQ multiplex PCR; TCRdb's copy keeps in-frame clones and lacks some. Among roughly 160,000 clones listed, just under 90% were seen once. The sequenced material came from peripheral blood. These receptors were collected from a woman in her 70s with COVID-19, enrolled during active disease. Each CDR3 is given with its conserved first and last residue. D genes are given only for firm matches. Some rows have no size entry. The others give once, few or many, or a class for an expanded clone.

CDR3nt: TGTGCTAGCAGCCCCCTCGGGACAAACTCCTACGAGCAGTACTTC
CDR3aa: CASSPLGTNSYEQYF
d_gene: NA
abundance: NA
j_gene: TRBJ2-7
v_gene: TRBV7-7

CDR3nt: TGTGCCAGCAGCCCATCCAGACAGGCTGAAAAACTGTTTTTT
CDR3aa: CASSPSRQAEKLFF
d_gene: NA
abundance: NA
j_gene: TRBJ1-4
v_gene: TRBV7-9

CDR3nt: TGTGCCTGGAGTGTACCCGGGACAGGGGGCTTTAGCTACGAGCAGTACTTC
CDR3aa: CAWSVPGTGGFSYEQYF
d_gene: TRBD1
abundance: NA
j_gene: TRBJ2-7
v_gene: TRBV30

CDR3nt: TGCGCCAGCAGCGCCGGGACAGGGGCCGGATCCACAGATACGCAGTATTTT
CDR3aa: CASSAGTGAGSTDTQYF
d_gene: TRBD1
abundance: NA
j_gene: TRBJ2-3
v_gene: TRBV10-1

CDR3nt: TGTGCCAGCAGCTTAGAGAGCGGGGGGGTATCCGGGGAGCTGTTTTTT
CDR3aa: CASSLESGGVSGELFF
d_gene: TRBD2
abundance: NA
j_gene: TRBJ2-2
v_gene: TRBV7-2

CDR3nt: TGTGCCAGCAGTTTAGGGACAGGCTTTCTCAACTATGGCTACACCTTC
CDR3aa: CASSLGTGFLNYGYTF
d_gene: TRBD1
abundance: NA
j_gene: TRBJ1-2
v_gene: TRBV28

CDR3nt: TGCGCCAGCAGGGCTAGCGGGAACACCGGGGAGCTGTTTTTT
CDR3aa: CASRASGNTGELFF
d_gene: TRBD2
abundance: NA
j_gene: TRBJ2-2
v_gene: TRBV10-1

CDR3nt: TGTGCCAGCAGCTTGGGGGGGGAAGCTAACTATGGCTACACCTTC
CDR3aa: CASSLGGEANYGYTF
d_gene: NA
abundance: NA
j_gene: TRBJ1-2
v_gene: TRBV5-4

CDR3nt: TGTGCCAGCAGTGGGACTAGCGGGGGTAACTACTACAATGAGCAGTTCTTC
CDR3aa: CASSGTSGGNYYNEQFF
d_gene: TRBD2
abundance: NA
j_gene: TRBJ2-1
v_gene: TRBV28

CDR3nt: TGTGCCAGCTTAAGGGGACTTGAGCAGCCCCAGCATTTT
CDR3aa: CASLRGLEQPQHF
d_gene: NA
abundance: NA
j_gene: TRBJ1-5
v_gene: TRBV2

CDR3nt: TGTGCCTGGAGTGTACCTAGGACAGGGGGCTATGGCTACACCTTC
CDR3aa: CAWSVPRTGGYGYTF
d_gene: TRBD1
abundance: NA
j_gene: TRBJ1-2
v_gene: TRBV30

CDR3nt: TGTGCCAGCAGCTTGGGCGGTAGCAATCAGCCCCAGCATTTT
CDR3aa: CASSLGGSNQPQHF
d_gene: NA
abundance: NA
j_gene: TRBJ1-5
v_gene: TRBV5-6

CDR3nt: TGTGCCAGCACAGGACAGGGAACGGGACATAATTCACCCCTCCACTTT
CDR3aa: CASTGQGTGHNSPLHF
d_gene: TRBD1
abundance: NA
j_gene: TRBJ1-6
v_gene: TRBV2

CDR3nt: TGTGCCAGTAGTATACAACGGTACAATCAGCCCCAGCATTTT
CDR3aa: CASSIQRYNQPQHF
d_gene: NA
abundance: once
j_gene: TRBJ1-5
v_gene: TRBV19

CDR3nt: TGTGCCAGCAGTTTAAGTCGCCCATTTGAAAACTCAAAGAACACTGAAGCTTTCTTT
CDR3aa: CASSLSRPFENSKNTEAFF
d_gene: NA
abundance: NA
j_gene: TRBJ1-1
v_gene: TRBV27

CDR3nt: TGTGCCAGCAGTGAAGAGGGACAGGGTTTTAACTATGGCTACACCTTC
CDR3aa: CASSEEGQGFNYGYTF
d_gene: TRBD1
abundance: NA
j_gene: TRBJ1-2
v_gene: TRBV6-1

CDR3nt: TGTGCCAGCAGCGGGGCGACAGGTATTAATGAAAAACTGTTTTTT
CDR3aa: CASSGATGINEKLFF
d_gene: NA
abundance: NA
j_gene: TRBJ1-4
v_gene: TRBV7-9

CDR3nt: TGTGCCAGCAGTGACGACATACGGAATCAGCCCCAGCATTTT
CDR3aa: CASSDDIRNQPQHF
d_gene: NA
abundance: NA
j_gene: TRBJ1-5
v_gene: TRBV2

CDR3nt: TGCGCCAGCAACTCCGGGACAGGGGAAGAGACCCAGTACTTC
CDR3aa: CASNSGTGEETQYF
d_gene: TRBD1
abundance: NA
j_gene: TRBJ2-5
v_gene: TRBV5-1

CDR3nt: TGCGCCAGCAGCTTGGCCGGTCGGCCGCGGGGGGGGGAGACCCAGTACTTC
CDR3aa: CASSLAGRPRGGETQYF
d_gene: TRBD2
abundance: NA
j_gene: TRBJ2-5
v_gene: TRBV5-1

CDR3nt: TGTGCCAGTAGTATCGTCGGGACAGGGGGCCTCACCGGGGAGCTGTTTTTT
CDR3aa: CASSIVGTGGLTGELFF
d_gene: TRBD1
abundance: NA
j_gene: TRBJ2-2
v_gene: TRBV19

CDR3nt: TGTGCCAGCAGGCCCGCAGGGGCGGGTGGAAACACCATATATTTT
CDR3aa: CASRPAGAGGNTIYF
d_gene: NA
abundance: few
j_gene: TRBJ1-3
v_gene: TRBV28

CDR3nt: TGCAGCGTTGACAGAACCTATGGCTACACCTTC
CDR3aa: CSVDRTYGYTF
d_gene: NA
abundance: few
j_gene: TRBJ1-2
v_gene: TRBV29-1

CDR3nt: TGTGCCAGCAGCCGGACACCGCAATCTAATTCACCCCTCCACTTT
CDR3aa: CASSRTPQSNSPLHF
d_gene: NA
abundance: NA
j_gene: TRBJ1-6
v_gene: TRBV27

CDR3nt: TGTGCCAGCAGACGAACCGGGGACAGGGGGGACACTGAAGCTTTCTTT
CDR3aa: CASRRTGDRGDTEAFF
d_gene: TRBD1
abundance: NA
j_gene: TRBJ1-1
v_gene: TRBV13

CDR3nt: TGTGCCAGCAGCCCTAAGGGACAGGTGATAAACACTGAAGCTTTCTTT
CDR3aa: CASSPKGQVINTEAFF
d_gene: TRBD1
abundance: NA
j_gene: TRBJ1-1
v_gene: TRBV5-6

CDR3nt: TGTGCTAGTGGTTTGGTAGACTTTCGGGAGACAGGGAACTATGGCTACACCTTC
CDR3aa: CASGLVDFRETGNYGYTF
d_gene: TRBD1
abundance: NA
j_gene: TRBJ1-2
v_gene: TRBV12-5

CDR3nt: TGTGCCAGCAGCCGAAAGTGGGAAGGTAGGGGTCGGTTTTTT
CDR3aa: CASSRKWEGRGRFF
d_gene: NA
abundance: NA
j_gene: TRBJ1-4
v_gene: TRBV3-1/TRBV3-2

CDR3nt: TGCAGCGTTGAAGAGGCGGAAGCTAACTATGGCTACACCTTC
CDR3aa: CSVEEAEANYGYTF
d_gene: NA
abundance: NA
j_gene: TRBJ1-2
v_gene: TRBV29-1

CDR3nt: TGTGCCAGCAGCCTAACAGGGGGGCCTTACAATGAGCAGTTCTTC
CDR3aa: CASSLTGGPYNEQFF
d_gene: TRBD1
abundance: NA
j_gene: TRBJ2-1
v_gene: TRBV9

CDR3nt: TGCGCCAGCAGTATGGGGGGACTAGATTCCGCAGATACGCAGTATTTT
CDR3aa: CASSMGGLDSADTQYF
d_gene: TRBD2
abundance: NA
j_gene: TRBJ2-3
v_gene: TRBV10-2

CDR3nt: TGTGCCAGCAGCAAAGGAAGGGGAGGAAACACCATATATTTT
CDR3aa: CASSKGRGGNTIYF
d_gene: NA
abundance: NA
j_gene: TRBJ1-3
v_gene: TRBV21-1

CDR3nt: TGTGCCAGCAGTGAAGTCTTTGGGACAGCGCTCCGGGGAGGCTACACCTTC
CDR3aa: CASSEVFGTALRGGYTF
d_gene: TRBD1
abundance: NA
j_gene: TRBJ1-2
v_gene: TRBV6-1

CDR3nt: TGTGCCAGCAGCAAGACAGGTGAAAAACTGTTTTTT
CDR3aa: CASSKTGEKLFF
d_gene: NA
abundance: NA
j_gene: TRBJ1-4
v_gene: TRBV11-2

CDR3nt: TGTGCCAGCAGCACCGGGACAGGCGACGGAAACACCATATATTTT
CDR3aa: CASSTGTGDGNTIYF
d_gene: TRBD1
abundance: many
j_gene: TRBJ1-3
v_gene: TRBV6-4

CDR3nt: TGTGCCAGCAGTGTGACAGGGGGGTCGCACACTGAAGCTTTCTTT
CDR3aa: CASSVTGGSHTEAFF
d_gene: TRBD1
abundance: NA
j_gene: TRBJ1-1
v_gene: TRBV6-4

CDR3nt: TGCGTCAGCACCCGACAGGGGGGTTCGAACACTGAAGCTTTCTTT
CDR3aa: CVSTRQGGSNTEAFF
d_gene: TRBD1
abundance: NA
j_gene: TRBJ1-1
v_gene: TRBV4-1

CDR3nt: TGTGCCAGCAGCGTAAGTGGGCTTAGCACAGATACGCAGTATTTT
CDR3aa: CASSVSGLSTDTQYF
d_gene: NA
abundance: NA
j_gene: TRBJ2-3
v_gene: TRBV9

CDR3nt: TGTGCCAGCAGCCCCCCCAGCGGGGTATGGGATGAGACCCAGTACTTC
CDR3aa: CASSPPSGVWDETQYF
d_gene: TRBD2
abundance: NA
j_gene: TRBJ2-5
v_gene: TRBV9

CDR3nt: TGTGCCAGCAGCCCCCGCCCGGGGGGCGCGATCTATGGCTACACCTTC
CDR3aa: CASSPRPGGAIYGYTF
d_gene: NA
abundance: once
j_gene: TRBJ1-2
v_gene: TRBV27

CDR3nt: TGTGCCAGCAGCTTAAGCTACTTCGGCTACACCTTC
CDR3aa: CASSLSYFGYTF
d_gene: NA
abundance: NA
j_gene: TRBJ1-2
v_gene: TRBV7-9

CDR3nt: TGTGCCAGCAACCTGGGACAGCACTCTGGAAACACCATATATTTT
CDR3aa: CASNLGQHSGNTIYF
d_gene: TRBD1
abundance: once
j_gene: TRBJ1-3
v_gene: TRBV2